This TCR beta chain was captured in a study of PD-L1 blockade in urothelial cancer. This CDR3 has 14 amino acids. V was clipped by 5 bases and J by 6 bases, with 20 bases between them. Germline CDR1 SQVTM, CDR2 ANQGSEA. Assay: immunoSEQ multiplex PCR; the TCRdb copy retains only in-frame clones and omits some. The sample yields under 60,000 clones, approximately 86% seen once. Time point specified: peripheral blood 6 weeks after treatment start. This receptor was taken from a man aged 55 to 69 with urothelial cancer. The specimen was PBMCs, collected around atezolizumab (anti-PD-L1) treatment. The rearrangement joins TRBV29-1 to TRBJ2-7; maybe TRBD2 (5 bases). CDR3 sequence (DNA): TGCAGCGTTACCCTCCGGGCGGGTTCCATCGAGCAGTACTTC. This encodes CSVTLRAGSIEQYF.